This T cell receptor beta chain was obtained from a study of CD8+CD57+ T cells in acquired aplastic anemia. Overall study: Sorted CD4+ and CD8+ cells yielded DNA averaging about 3.2 ug.

Study-wide points: In CD8+ cells, Simpson's diversity showed no significant difference between patients and controls. Some 30 shared CD8+ CDR3s appeared highly expressed within patients' immunodominant clones.

A remark on this clonotype: Its antigen is unidentified.

Investigators profiled TCR beta VDJ and CDR3 from genomic DNA template. MiXCR was run by TCRdb on the reads, yielding one entry per CDR3 protein. Altogether 210,000 or so distinct CDR3 sequences are present, about half being singletons, with the ten largest covering 20%. The CDR3 has 16 amino acids. The germline V gene has CDR1 MGHDK and CDR2 SYGVNS. Trimming pared 2 bases from V and 3 bases from J, leaving 15 bases between. By flow cytometry, patients selected for sequencing had shown an expansion of CD8+CD57+ cells. Every patient had severe acquired aplastic anemia. The material sequenced was sorted CD4+, CD8+, or CD8+CD57+ T cells (not recorded which) from PBMCs. The chain employs TRBV25-1 and TRBJ2-3; maybe TRBD1 (5 bases). The TCR was taken from a human donor with aplastic anemia. In DNA form, the CDR3 reads TGTGCCAGCAGTGAAACGGAGCAGGGCAGGACAGATACGCAGTATTTT. Protein product: CASSETEQGRTDTQYF.